The clone carrying this TCR beta chain was counted at least ten times. Its matching antigen is unknown. The data were obtained in a study of response to subunit inactivated influenza vaccine. Overall study results and limits: Each seasonal flu vaccination may recruit only limited new T cells, authors suggested.

CDR1 and CDR2 (germline): DFQATT, SNEGSKA (reference sequence). V lost 6 bases to trimming and J lost 1 base, with 8 bases between them. This CDR3 has 12 residues. From the RT-PCR reads, TCRdb called clonotypes with MiXCR, one entry per CDR3 protein. The data contain 160,000 or so distinct CDR3 sequences, about a tenth of them singletons. The J gene is TRBJ2-3, the V gene TRBV20-1; D is unclear. Sample: non-naive T cells sorted from PBMCs, taken more than 35 days after vaccination. This TCR was sampled from a man over 45 who received an inactivated influenza vaccine. As DNA, the CDR3 is TGCAGTGCCCCTACCCGCACAGATACGCAGTATTTT. Amino acids: CSAPTRTDTQYF.